This T cell receptor (beta chain) derives from a study of OX40 agonist ivuxolimab in advanced cancers. Sequencing was performed with immunoSEQ multiplex PCR; in TCRdb, only in-frame clones are kept and a portion is missing. The sample has 37,000 or so clones; approximately 86% are singletons. The CDR3 extends over 12 amino acids. The V end lost 4 bases, the J end lost 4 bases, and 8 bases lay between the germline ends. Per germline, CDR1 SGHDT and CDR2 YYEEEE. Concerning this clone itself: What it binds is not known.

Points from the study as a whole: Expanded clones belonging to CD8+ T cells outnumbered, on average, those of CD4+.

The rearrangement uses TRBV5-6 and TRBJ1-2; D unresolved. The TCR sequence derives from an adult with an advanced solid tumor such as melanoma, head and neck, liver or kidney cancer. The source was CD4+ or CD8+ T cells sorted from blood, collected in a trial of the OX40 agonist ivuxolimab. The CDR3: CASSGGIYGYTF. The CDR3 region has the DNA TGTGCCAGCAGCGGCGGGATCTATGGCTACACCTTC.